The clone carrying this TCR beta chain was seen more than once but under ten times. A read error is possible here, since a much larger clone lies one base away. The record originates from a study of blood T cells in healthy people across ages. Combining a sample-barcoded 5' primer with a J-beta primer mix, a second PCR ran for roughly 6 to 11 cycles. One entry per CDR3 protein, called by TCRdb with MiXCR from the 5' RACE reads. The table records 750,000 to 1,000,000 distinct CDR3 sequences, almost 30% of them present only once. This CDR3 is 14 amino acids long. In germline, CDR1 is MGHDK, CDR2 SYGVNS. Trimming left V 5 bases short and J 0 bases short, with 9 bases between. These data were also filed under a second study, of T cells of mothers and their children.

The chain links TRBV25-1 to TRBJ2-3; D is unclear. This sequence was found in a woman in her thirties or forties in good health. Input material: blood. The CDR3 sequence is CASSIGHSTDTQYF. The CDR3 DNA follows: TGTGCCAGCAGTATTGGGCATAGCACAGATACGCAGTATTTT.